The rows below give T cell receptor beta chains drawn from one sample of a study of T cell changes during pregnancy in multiple sclerosis. This table comes from immunoSEQ multiplex PCR, and its TCRdb copy is limited to in-frame clones, with some not included. The sample has over 70,000 clones, roughly 92% seen once. Sample: peripheral blood, taken in the third trimester of pregnancy. These receptors were collected from a female donor in good health, enrolled as a control in a pregnancy study. The CDR3 runs from the conserved cysteine through the conserved F or W.

cdr3_length	v_call	j_call	cdr3_aa
15	TRBV11-2	TRBJ2-1	CASRGSGGGAIEQFF
12	TRBV28	TRBJ1-2	CASSSTAYGYTF
12	TRBV19	TRBJ1-2	CASRSTGYGYTF
16	TRBV5-1	TRBJ2-3	CASSLGSGLSTDTQYF
15	TRBV5-4	TRBJ2-7	CASSLAIDRGYEQYF
13	TRBV7-3	TRBJ1-2	CASSPVALGGYTF
12	TRBV29-1	TRBJ2-1	CSVGDRAGEQFF
14	TRBV28	TRBJ2-5	CASRGLAGSETQYF
14	TRBV6-6	TRBJ1-4	CASSQGGTNEKLFF
14	TRBV27	TRBJ2-3	CASTWGGPTDTQYF
15	TRBV11-2	TRBJ2-1	CASSLVFTGSYEQFF